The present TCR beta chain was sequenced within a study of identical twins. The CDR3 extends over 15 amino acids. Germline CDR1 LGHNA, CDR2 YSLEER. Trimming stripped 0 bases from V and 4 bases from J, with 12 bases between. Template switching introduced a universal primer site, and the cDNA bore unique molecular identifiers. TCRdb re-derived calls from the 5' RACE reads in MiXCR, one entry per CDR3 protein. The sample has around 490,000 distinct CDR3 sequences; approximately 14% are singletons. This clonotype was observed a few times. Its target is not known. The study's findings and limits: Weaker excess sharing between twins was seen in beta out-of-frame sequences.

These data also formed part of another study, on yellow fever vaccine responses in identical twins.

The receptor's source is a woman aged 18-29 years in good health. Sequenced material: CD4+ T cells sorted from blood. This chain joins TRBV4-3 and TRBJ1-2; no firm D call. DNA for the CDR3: TGCGCCAGCAGCCAAGATGTTGGGGATAGCTATGGCTACACCTTC. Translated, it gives CASSQDVGDSYGYTF.